A single sample is the source of the 25 T cell receptor beta chains below, sequenced in a study of blood T cells in healthy people across ages. Using a J-beta primer mix together with a sample-barcoded 5' primer, a second PCR was run for roughly 6 to 11 cycles. MiXCR, applied by TCRdb to the 5' RACE reads, yields one record per CDR3 protein. The sample comprises 700,000 or so distinct CDR3 sequences, around 41% of which are singletons, and around 30% rests with the top ten. Specimen: blood. These receptors were taken from a man older than 75 in good health.

V usage is TRBV7-8 and J usage is TRBJ1-1, with no clear D. Germline CDR1 SGHVS, CDR2 FQNEAQ. Between the trimmed V and J ends, which lost 5 bases and 1 base, there was a span of 11 bases. The CDR3 extends over 14 amino acids. CDR3 amino acids: CASSPKWANTEAFF. In DNA form, the CDR3 reads TGTGCCAGCAGCCCAAAATGGGCGAACACTGAAGCTTTCTTT.

This clonotype was observed a few times. The rearrangement links TRBV7-2 to TRBJ1-2; D possibly corresponds to TRBD1 (5 bases). Germline V gene sequence: CDR1 SGHTA, CDR2 FQGNSA. The CDR3 loop spans 19 amino acids. The germline V and J ends were trimmed by 2 bases and 1 base, with 23 bases remaining between them. The CDR3 nucleotides read TGTGCCAGCAGCTTATATGCCGGGATGGGGGGACGGAGTAACTATGGCTACACCTTC. Amino acids: CASSLYAGMGGRSNYGYTF.

This clonotype was counted between two and nine times. V and J are TRBV28 and TRBJ2-3; D possibly corresponds to TRBD2 (6 bases). CDR1 and CDR2 (germline): MDHEN, SYDVKM. Trimming removed 6 bases at V and 2 bases at J, with 12 bases between. The CDR3 extends over 14 amino acids. CDR3 coding DNA: TGTGCCAGCAGCCCGGGCGGGGCCACAGATACGCAGTATTTT. Protein: CASSPGGATDTQYF.

This clonotype was counted between two and nine times. The chain carries TRBV5-1 and TRBJ2-1, with 9 nucleotides matching TRBD2. CDR1 SGHRS and CDR2 YFSETQ come from the germline V gene. J lost 4 bases, V lost 2 bases, and 7 bases had no gene match. CDR3 length: 16 amino acids. CDR3 residues: CASSLSGTSRYNEQFF. The CDR3 DNA is TGCGCCAGCAGCTTATCCGGGACTAGCAGATACAATGAGCAGTTCTTC.

Concerning this clonotype itself: This may arise from a read error, as a much more abundant clone is one base away. The chain couples TRBV5-1 to TRBJ1-2, with TRBD1 as a possible D gene (5 bases). V was clipped by 3 bases and J by 1 base, with 13 bases between them. Germline V gene sequence: CDR1 SGHRS, CDR2 YFSETQ. This CDR3 is 15 amino acids long. For the CDR3, the DNA is TGCGCCAGCAGCTGGGTCCAGGGTAGTAACTATGGCTACACCTTC. Its translation: CASSWVQGSNYGYTF. Filled out from reference TRBV5-1 and TRBJ1-2, the complete variable domain reads KAGVTQTPRYLIKTRGQQVTLSCSPISGHRSVSWYQQTPGQGLQFLFEYFSETQRNKGNFPGRFSGRQFSNSRSEMNVSTLELGDSALYLCASSWVQGSNYGYTFGSGTRLTVV.

J is TRBJ1-2 and V is TRBV7-2, with D unclear. The length of the CDR3 is 14 residues. V was pared by 5 bases and J by 5 bases, with 15 bases between. Germline V lookup: CDR1 SGHTA, CDR2 FQGNSA. The CDR3 coding sequence is TGTGCCAGCAGCCAGAACAAGGGCTGGTATGGCTACACCTTC. It encodes CASSQNKGWYGYTF.

The chain links TRBV7-9 to TRBJ2-3; TRBD1 matches 9 bases. The CDR3 spans 18 residues. Trimming took 0 bases from V and 3 from J; bases not matched to a gene: 10. CDR1 is SEHNR, CDR2 FQNEAQ, per germline (reference sequence). The CDR3 loop is CASSLAPRTGADTDTQYF. CDR3 bases: TGTGCCAGCAGCTTAGCGCCTCGGACAGGGGCCGATACAGATACGCAGTATTTT.

At least ten counts were recorded for this clonotype. V and J are TRBV10-1 and TRBJ2-3; possibly TRBD2 for D (6 bases). The CDR3 runs to 16 residues. Trimming took off 5 bases at V and 0 bases at J, with 15 bases between the two ends. Germline-derived CDR1 and CDR2 are WNHNN and SYGVQD (reference sequence). CDR3 bases: TGCGCCAGCAGTTCCGAGCGGCGGGGAAGCACAGATACGCAGTATTTT. This encodes CASSSERRGSTDTQYF.

This clonotype has just a few counts. The V call is TRBV6-2 or TRBV6-3, the J call TRBJ1-5; 7 bases are shared with TRBD1. The CDR3 length is 15 residues. The trim removed 6 bases at V and 1 base at J, leaving 6 bases unmatched. Germline V gives CDR1 MNHEY, CDR2 SVGEGT. CDR3 bases: TGTGCCAGCAGCCCGACAGGGATCAGCAATCAGCCCCAGCATTTT. It is translated as CASSPTGISNQPQHF.

The V gene is TRBV7-3, the J gene TRBJ2-7, with 7 bases identical to TRBD1. Trimming removed 4 bases from V and 6 bases from J; junction bases left unmatched: 6. Germline values: CDR1 SGHTA, CDR2 FQGTGA. This CDR3 contains 13 residues. The CDR3 DNA is TGTGCCAGCAGCTCCTACAGGGGCTCCGAGCAGTACTTC. Translation: CASSSYRGSEQYF.

Many counts were recorded for this clonotype. The chain carries TRBV6-2 or TRBV6-3 and TRBJ2-3; 8 bases match TRBD2. The CDR3 loop spans 14 amino acids. Germline V lookup: CDR1 MNHEY, CDR2 SVGEGT. The V gene end was trimmed by 9 bases and the J gene end by 0 bases; junction bases not matched to a gene: 5. This CDR3 is CASRASGSTDTQYF. CDR3 DNA: TGTGCCAGTCGGGCTAGCGGGAGCACAGATACGCAGTATTTT.

The rearrangement joins TRBV6-5 to TRBJ1-2, with 8 bases lining up with TRBD1. Germline-derived CDR1 and CDR2 are MNHEY and SVGAGI. The CDR3 runs to 15 residues. Trimming at V came to 4 bases and at J to 6 bases, leaving 10 bases not matched to a gene. In DNA, the CDR3 is TGTGCCAGCAGTTGGGTTTTTGAGGACAGGGATGGCTACACCTTC. This codes for CASSWVFEDRDGYTF.

This clonotype was seen only once. This chain joins TRBV6-1 and TRBJ2-5, with TRBD1 as a possible D gene (5 bases). With the DNA end fitting TRBJ2-7 better, the J assignment may be wrong. There are 14 residues in the CDR3. CDR1 and CDR2 from the germline V gene are MNHNS and SASEGT. CDR3 sequence (DNA): TGTGCCAGCACCCCTGGACATGGACCCTACGAGCAGTACTTC. This codes for CASTPGHGPYEQYF.

The chain joins TRBV14 to TRBJ2-2; maybe TRBD1 (5 bases). Trimming removed 8 bases at V and 7 bases at J, with 20 bases between. The CDR3 length is 15 residues. Germline CDR1 SGHDN, CDR2 FVKESK. In nucleotides, the CDR3 is TGTGCCAGCCGCCCCGAACAGGAAAGGGGCGGGGAGCTGTTTTTT. Protein sequence: CASRPEQERGGELFF.

The table lists this clonotype with a count of one. The chain carries TRBV20-1 and TRBJ1-5; perhaps TRBD1 as D (6 bases). Germline assignment: CDR1 DFQATT and CDR2 SNEGSKA (reference sequence). This CDR3 has 13 residues. The germline V and J ends were trimmed by 4 bases and 2 bases, with 9 bases remaining between them. The CDR3 sequence: CSATYRGNQPQHF. In DNA form, the CDR3 reads TGCAGTGCTACCTACAGGGGCAATCAGCCCCAGCATTTT.

V is TRBV6-6 and J is TRBJ2-6; no firm D call. Germline CDR1 reads MNHNY; CDR2 reads SVGAGI (reference sequence). V was shortened by 5 bases and J by 0 bases, with 8 bases between the two germline ends. This CDR3 has 15 amino acids. CDR3 in DNA: TGTGCCAGCAGTACGCAGGACTCTGGGGCCAACGTCCTGACTTTC. Translated: CASSTQDSGANVLTF.

Points on this clonotype: One end of the junction does not line up with germline, which may come from a read error. This chain uses TRBV18 with TRBJ2-4; D might be TRBD1 (5 bases). The CDR3 is 16 amino acids. Germline V gene data show CDR1 as KGHSH and CDR2 as LQKENI. CDR3 in amino acids: CASSPPGTRRGNTQYF. For the CDR3, the DNA is TGTGCCAGCTCACCACCGGGCACTCGAAGGGGAAACACTCAGTACTTC. The full variable domain, with the rest looked up from reference TRBV18 and TRBJ2-4, is NAGVMQNPRHLVRRRGQEARLRCSPMKGHSHVYWYRQLPEEGLKFMVYLQKENIIDESGMPKERFSAEFPKEGPSILRIQQVVRGDSAAYFCASSPPGTRRGNTQYFGAGTRLSVL.

This clonotype was counted between two and nine times. The chain couples TRBV7-2 to TRBJ2-3; perhaps TRBD2 as D (6 bases). CDR1 is SGHTA, CDR2 FQGNSA, per germline. The CDR3 has 14 amino acids. Deletions cut 3 bases from V and 4 bases from J, with 11 bases between. The CDR3 nucleotides read TGTGCCAGCAGCTTCGTAGTAGCGGCAGATACGCAGTATTTT. This translates into CASSFVVAADTQYF.

This clonotype appeared a single time. This sequence joins TRBV20-1 and TRBJ2-1, with 12 bases matching TRBD2. The germline gives CDR1 DFQATT, CDR2 SNEGSKA (reference sequence). V shed 5 bases and J 6 bases; nucleotides not matched to a gene: 2. This CDR3 is built from 13 residues. CDR3 region: CSAGTSGCNEQFF. In DNA, the CDR3 is TGCAGTGCTGGGACTAGCGGGTGCAATGAGCAGTTCTTC.

The CDR3 nucleotides read TGTGCCAGCAGCTCCATTGGCGGGACAAGCACAGATACGCAGTATTTT. Amino acid sequence: CASSSIGGTSTDTQYF. The rearrangement uses TRBV7-6 and TRBJ2-3, with D perhaps matching TRBD1 or TRBD2 (6 bases each). V was trimmed by 4 bases and J by 0 bases, leaving 14 bases between them. CDR1 SGHVS and CDR2 FNYEAQ come from the germline V gene. The CDR3 runs to 16 residues.

A single count supports this clonotype. The genes are TRBV7-2 and TRBJ2-4; possibly TRBD2 for D (6 bases). The V and J ends lost 5 bases and 0 bases respectively, with 14 bases between them. CDR3 length: 16 residues. The germline CDR1 and CDR2 sequences are SGHTA and FQGNSA. The CDR3 loop is CASSEGGTVAKNIQYF. The DNA for the CDR3 is TGTGCCAGCAGCGAGGGAGGTACTGTAGCCAAAAACATTCAGTACTTC.

This clonotype was detected only a few times. The J gene is TRBJ2-1, the V gene TRBV20-1; TRBD2 agrees at 7 bases. The germline V gene encodes CDR1 DFQATT and CDR2 SNEGSKA (reference sequence). The CDR3 is made up of 15 amino acids. V shed 3 bases, J shed 4 bases, and the junction held 9 bases outside the gene matches. CDR3 amino acids: CSASLASGPYNEQFF. Written as DNA, the CDR3 is TGCAGTGCTAGTCTAGCTAGCGGCCCTTACAATGAGCAGTTCTTC.

V usage is TRBV20-1 and J usage is TRBJ2-4, with 10 bases lining up with TRBD2. The last part of the DNA fits TRBJ2-7 better; the J call may be wrong. CDR3 length equals 15 residues. Germline V gene sequence: CDR1 DFQATT, CDR2 SNEGSKA (reference sequence). Written as DNA, the CDR3 is TGCAGTGCTGCCTTTACTTCTAGCGGGAGTGACGAGCAGTACTTC. Its translation is CSAAFTSSGSDEQYF.

This clonotype was seen only a few times. A much larger clone sits a single nucleotide away, making a read error possible. The rearrangement uses TRBV10-3 and TRBJ2-4, with 9 bases that match TRBD1. Germline CDR1 reads ENHRY; CDR2 reads SYGVKD. The CDR3 contains 16 residues. The junction had 14 bases not matched to a gene; V was cut back by 1 base and J by 13 bases. In DNA form, the CDR3 reads TGTGCCATCAGTGAGTTTGGACAGGGGAGGTGGGATGAGCAGTACTTC. Its translation is CAISEFGQGRWDEQYF.

This chain uses TRBV7-2 with TRBJ2-1; D unresolved. Germline lookup yields CDR1 SGHTA and CDR2 FQGNSA. Trimming stripped 4 bases from V and 3 bases from J, with 10 bases between. The CDR3 sequence is 14 residues long. CDR3 DNA sequence: TGTGCCAGCAGCTCCAGACGCGACTACAATGAGCAGTTCTTC. The encoded protein is CASSSRRDYNEQFF.